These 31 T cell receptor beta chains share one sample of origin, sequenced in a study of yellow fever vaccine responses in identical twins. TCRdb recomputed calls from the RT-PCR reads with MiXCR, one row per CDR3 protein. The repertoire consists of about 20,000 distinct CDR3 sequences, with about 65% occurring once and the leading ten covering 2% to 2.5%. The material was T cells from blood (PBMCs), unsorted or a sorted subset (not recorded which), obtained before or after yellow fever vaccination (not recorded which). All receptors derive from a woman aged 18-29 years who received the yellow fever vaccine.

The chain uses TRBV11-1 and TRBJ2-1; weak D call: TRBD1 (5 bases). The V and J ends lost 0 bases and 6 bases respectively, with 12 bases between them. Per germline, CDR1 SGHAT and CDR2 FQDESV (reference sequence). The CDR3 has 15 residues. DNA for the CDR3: TGTGCCAGCAGCTTAGCGGGCGACAGTAGCAATGAGCAGTTCTTC. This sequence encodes CASSLAGDSSNEQFF.

The CDR3 nucleotides read TGTGCCAGCACCCAATCAGGGATCCTCAATCAGCCCCAGCATTTT. Protein sequence: CASTQSGILNQPQHF. The chain couples TRBV13 to TRBJ1-5, with a tentative D call TRBD1 (5 bases). Germline V CDR1 and CDR2: PRHDT, FYEKMQ (reference sequence). V dropped 7 bases and J dropped 3 bases, with 16 bases sitting between them. The CDR3 sequence is 15 residues long.

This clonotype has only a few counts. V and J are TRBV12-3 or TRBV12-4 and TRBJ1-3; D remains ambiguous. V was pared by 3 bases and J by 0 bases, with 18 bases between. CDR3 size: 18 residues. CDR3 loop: CASSFSVPRPSSGNTIYF. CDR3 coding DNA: TGTGCCAGCAGTTTTTCTGTTCCCAGGCCTAGCTCTGGAAACACCATATATTTT.

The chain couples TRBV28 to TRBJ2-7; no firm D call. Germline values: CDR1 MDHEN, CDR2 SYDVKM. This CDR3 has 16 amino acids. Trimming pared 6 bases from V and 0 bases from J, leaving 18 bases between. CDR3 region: CASSLTRERFSYEQYF. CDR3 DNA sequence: TGTGCCAGCAGCCTCACCCGAGAAAGATTCTCCTACGAGCAGTACTTC.

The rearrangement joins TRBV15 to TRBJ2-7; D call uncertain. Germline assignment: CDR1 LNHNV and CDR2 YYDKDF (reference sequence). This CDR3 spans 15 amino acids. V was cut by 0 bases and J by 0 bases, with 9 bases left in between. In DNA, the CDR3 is TGTGCCACCAGCAGAGATCGGAGCAGCTCCTACGAGCAGTACTTC. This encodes CATSRDRSSSYEQYF.

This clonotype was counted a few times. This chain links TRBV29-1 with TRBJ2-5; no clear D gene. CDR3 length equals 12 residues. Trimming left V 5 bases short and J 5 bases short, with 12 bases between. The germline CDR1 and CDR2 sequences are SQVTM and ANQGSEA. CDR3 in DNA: TGCAGCGTTAGGACGGATGGGGAGACCCAGTACTTC. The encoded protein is CSVRTDGETQYF.

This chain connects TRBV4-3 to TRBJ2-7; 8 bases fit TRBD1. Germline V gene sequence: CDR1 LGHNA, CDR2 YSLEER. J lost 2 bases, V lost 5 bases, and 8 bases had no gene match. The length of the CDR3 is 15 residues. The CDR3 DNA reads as TGCGCCAGCAGCTTTTCCCCGACAGGGGCCTACGAGCAGTACTTC. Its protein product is CASSFSPTGAYEQYF.

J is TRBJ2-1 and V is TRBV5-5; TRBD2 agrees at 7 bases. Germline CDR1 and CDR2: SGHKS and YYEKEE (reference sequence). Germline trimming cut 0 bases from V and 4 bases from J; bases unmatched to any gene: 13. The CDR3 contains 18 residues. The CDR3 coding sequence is TGTGCCAGCAGCTTGGTAGTAGTCGGCGGGAGACCGTACAATGAGCAGTTCTTC. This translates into CASSLVVVGGRPYNEQFF.

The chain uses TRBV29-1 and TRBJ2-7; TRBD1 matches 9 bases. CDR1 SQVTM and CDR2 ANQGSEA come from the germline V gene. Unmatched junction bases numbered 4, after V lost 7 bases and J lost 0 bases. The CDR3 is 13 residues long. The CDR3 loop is CSAQQGASYEQYF. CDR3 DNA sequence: TGCAGCGCCCAACAGGGGGCCTCCTACGAGCAGTACTTC.

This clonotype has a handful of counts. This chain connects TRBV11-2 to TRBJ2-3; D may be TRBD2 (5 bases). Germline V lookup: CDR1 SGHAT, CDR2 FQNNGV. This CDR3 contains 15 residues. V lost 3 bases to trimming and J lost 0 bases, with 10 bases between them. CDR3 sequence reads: CASSLRAPSTDTQYF. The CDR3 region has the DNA TGTGCCAGCAGCTTGCGGGCACCAAGCACAGATACGCAGTATTTT.

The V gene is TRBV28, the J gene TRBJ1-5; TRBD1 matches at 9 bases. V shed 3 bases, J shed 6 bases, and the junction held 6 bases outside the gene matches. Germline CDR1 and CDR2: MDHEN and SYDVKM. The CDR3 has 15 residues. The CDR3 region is CASSFMGQGVQPQHF. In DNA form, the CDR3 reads TGTGCCAGCAGTTTTATGGGACAGGGAGTTCAGCCCCAGCATTTT.

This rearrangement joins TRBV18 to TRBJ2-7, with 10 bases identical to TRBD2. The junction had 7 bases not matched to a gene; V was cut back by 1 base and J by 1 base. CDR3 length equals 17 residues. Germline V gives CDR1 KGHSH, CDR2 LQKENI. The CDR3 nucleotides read TGTGCCAGCTCACCACGGTCATCGGGACTAGCGTCCTACGAGCAGTACTTC. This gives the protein CASSPRSSGLASYEQYF.

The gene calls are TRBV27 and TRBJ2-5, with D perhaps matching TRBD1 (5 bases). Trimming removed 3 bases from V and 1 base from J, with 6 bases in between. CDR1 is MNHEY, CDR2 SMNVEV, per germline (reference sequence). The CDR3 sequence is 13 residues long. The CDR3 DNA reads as TGTGCCAGCAGTTTGGGGCCCCAAGAGACCCAGTACTTC. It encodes CASSLGPQETQYF.

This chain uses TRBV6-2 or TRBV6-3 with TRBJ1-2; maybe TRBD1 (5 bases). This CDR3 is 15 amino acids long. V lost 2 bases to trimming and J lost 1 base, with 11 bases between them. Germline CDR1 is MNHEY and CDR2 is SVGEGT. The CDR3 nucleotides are TGTGCCAGCAGTTACCGAGGGGAGCGTAACTATGGCTACACCTTC. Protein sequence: CASSYRGERNYGYTF.

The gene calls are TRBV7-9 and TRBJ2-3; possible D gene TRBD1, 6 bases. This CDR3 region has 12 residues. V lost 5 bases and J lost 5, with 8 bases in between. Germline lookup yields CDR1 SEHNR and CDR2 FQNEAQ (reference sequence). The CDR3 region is CASSRGGDTQYF. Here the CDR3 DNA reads TGTGCCAGCAGCCGAGGGGGAGATACGCAGTATTTT.

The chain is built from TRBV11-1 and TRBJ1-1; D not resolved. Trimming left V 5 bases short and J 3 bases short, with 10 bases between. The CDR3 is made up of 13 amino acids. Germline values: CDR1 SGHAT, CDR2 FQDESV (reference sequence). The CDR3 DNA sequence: TGTGCCAGCAGCGGCCAGTGGTACACTGAAGCTTTCTTT. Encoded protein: CASSGQWYTEAFF. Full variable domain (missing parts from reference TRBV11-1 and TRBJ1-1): EAEVAQSPRYKITEKSQAVAFWCDPISGHATLYWYRQILGQGPELLVQFQDESVVDDSQLPKDRFSAERLKGVDSTLKIQPAELGDSAMYLCASSGQWYTEAFFGQGTRLTVV.

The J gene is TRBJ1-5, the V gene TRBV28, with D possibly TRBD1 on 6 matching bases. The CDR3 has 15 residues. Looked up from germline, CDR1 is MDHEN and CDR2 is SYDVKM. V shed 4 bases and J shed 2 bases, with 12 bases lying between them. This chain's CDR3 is CASSSPDSRNQPQHF. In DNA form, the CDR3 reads TGTGCCAGCAGTTCCCCGGACAGTCGCAATCAGCCCCAGCATTTT.

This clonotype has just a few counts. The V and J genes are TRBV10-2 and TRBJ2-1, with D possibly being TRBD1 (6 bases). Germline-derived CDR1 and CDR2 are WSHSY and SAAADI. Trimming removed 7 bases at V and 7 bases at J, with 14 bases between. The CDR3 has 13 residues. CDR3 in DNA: TGCGCCAGCATTGCCCGCGACAGGAATGAGCAGTTCTTC. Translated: CASIARDRNEQFF.

This CDR3 is CASSSGTEIYNEQFF. The CDR3, as DNA: TGTGCCAGCAGCTCCGGGACAGAGATTTACAATGAGCAGTTCTTC. The chain combines TRBV6-1 with TRBJ2-1, with 7 bases identical to TRBD1. V trimming: 6 bases; J trimming: 4 bases; junction bases outside the gene matches: 9. The germline V gene has CDR1 MNHNS and CDR2 SASEGT. The CDR3 extends over 15 amino acids.

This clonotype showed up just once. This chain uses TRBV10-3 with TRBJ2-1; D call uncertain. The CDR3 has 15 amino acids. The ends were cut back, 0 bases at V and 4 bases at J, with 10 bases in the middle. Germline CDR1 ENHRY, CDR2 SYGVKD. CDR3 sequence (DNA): TGTGCCATCAGTGAGTCCGGCGGACCTTACAATGAGCAGTTCTTC. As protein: CAISESGGPYNEQFF.

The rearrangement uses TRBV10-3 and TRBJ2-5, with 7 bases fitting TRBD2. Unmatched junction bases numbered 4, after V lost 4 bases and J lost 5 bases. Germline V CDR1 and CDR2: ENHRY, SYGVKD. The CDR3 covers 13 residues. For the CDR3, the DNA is TGTGCCATCAGTGGCCGAGCGGGGGAGACCCAGTACTTC. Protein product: CAISGRAGETQYF.

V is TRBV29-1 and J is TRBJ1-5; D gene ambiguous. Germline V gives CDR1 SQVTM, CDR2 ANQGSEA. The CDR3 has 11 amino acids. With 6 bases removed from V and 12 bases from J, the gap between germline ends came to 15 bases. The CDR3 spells CSVADMAGQHF. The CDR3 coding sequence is TGCAGCGTGGCTGACATGGCTGGCCAGCATTTT.

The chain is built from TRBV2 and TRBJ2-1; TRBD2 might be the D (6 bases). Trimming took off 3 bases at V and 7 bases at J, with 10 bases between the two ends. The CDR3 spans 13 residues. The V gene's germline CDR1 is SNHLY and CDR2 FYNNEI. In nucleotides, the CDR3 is TGTGCCAGCAGTGACACTAGCAGAAATGAGCAGTTCTTC. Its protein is CASSDTSRNEQFF. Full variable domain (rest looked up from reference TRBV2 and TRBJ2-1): EPEVTQTPSHQVTQMGQEVILRCVPISNHLYFYWYRQILGQKVEFLVSFYNNEISEKSEIFDDQFSVERPDGSNFTLKIRSTKLEDSAMYFCASSDTSRNEQFFGPGTRLTVL.

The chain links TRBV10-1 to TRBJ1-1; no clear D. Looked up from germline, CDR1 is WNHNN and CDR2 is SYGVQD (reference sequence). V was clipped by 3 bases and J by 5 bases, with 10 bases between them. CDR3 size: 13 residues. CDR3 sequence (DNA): TGCGCCAGCAGTGACACACTGGGGACTGAAGCTTTCTTT. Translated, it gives CASSDTLGTEAFF.

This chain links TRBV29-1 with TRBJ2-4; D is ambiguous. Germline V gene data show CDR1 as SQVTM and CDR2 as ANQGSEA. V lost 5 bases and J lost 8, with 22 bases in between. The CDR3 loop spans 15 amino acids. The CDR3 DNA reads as TGCAGCGTTCTACCGGGTACAGCTAAGATGGACATTCAGTACTTC. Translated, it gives CSVLPGTAKMDIQYF.

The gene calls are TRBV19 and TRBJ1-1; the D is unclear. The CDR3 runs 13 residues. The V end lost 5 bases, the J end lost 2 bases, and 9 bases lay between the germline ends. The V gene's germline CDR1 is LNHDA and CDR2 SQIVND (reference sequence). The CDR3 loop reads CASSVQHNTEAFF. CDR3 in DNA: TGTGCCAGTAGTGTACAACATAACACTGAAGCTTTCTTT.

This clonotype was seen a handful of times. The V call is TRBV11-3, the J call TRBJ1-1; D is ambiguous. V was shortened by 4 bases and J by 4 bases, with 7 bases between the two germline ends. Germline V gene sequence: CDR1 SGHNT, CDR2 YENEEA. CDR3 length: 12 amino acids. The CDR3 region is CASSSGGTEAFF. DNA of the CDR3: TGTGCCAGCAGCTCAGGTGGCACTGAAGCTTTCTTT.

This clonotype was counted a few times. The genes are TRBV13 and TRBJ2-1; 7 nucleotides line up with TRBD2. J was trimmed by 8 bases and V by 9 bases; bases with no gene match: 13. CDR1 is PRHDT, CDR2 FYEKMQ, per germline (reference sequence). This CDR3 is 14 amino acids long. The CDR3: CASQAGWATDEQFF. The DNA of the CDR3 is TGTGCCAGTCAAGCGGGGTGGGCGACCGATGAGCAGTTCTTC.

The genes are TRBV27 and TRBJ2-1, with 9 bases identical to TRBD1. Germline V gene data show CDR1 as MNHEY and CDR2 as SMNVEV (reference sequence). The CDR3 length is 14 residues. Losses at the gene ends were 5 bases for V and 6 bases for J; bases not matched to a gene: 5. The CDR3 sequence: CASSTGQGRNEQFF. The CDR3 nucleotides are TGTGCCAGCAGTACGGGACAGGGTCGCAATGAGCAGTTCTTC.

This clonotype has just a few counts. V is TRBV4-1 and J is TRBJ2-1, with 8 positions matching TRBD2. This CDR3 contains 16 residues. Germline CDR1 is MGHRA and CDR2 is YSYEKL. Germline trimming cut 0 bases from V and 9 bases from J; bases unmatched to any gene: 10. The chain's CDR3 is CASSQEAQIAGIEQFF. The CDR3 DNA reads TGCGCCAGCAGCCAAGAAGCCCAGATAGCGGGAATTGAGCAGTTCTTC.

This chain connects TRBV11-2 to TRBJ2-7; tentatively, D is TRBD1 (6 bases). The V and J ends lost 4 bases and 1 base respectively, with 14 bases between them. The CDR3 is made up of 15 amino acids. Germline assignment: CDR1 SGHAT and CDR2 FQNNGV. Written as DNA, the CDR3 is TGTGCCAGCAGCTGGTCGACAGGCGGTTCCTACGAGCAGTACGTC. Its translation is CASSWSTGGSYEQYV.